This TCR beta chain was identified in a study of blood T cell repertoires in COVID-19 (dated by TCRdb to between 2020 and 2021). Study-wide context: Collaborator samples came from the United States, Italy and Spain and covered acute and convalescent phases of COVID-19. Subjects who had been exposed to COVID-19, were actively infected with it, or had recovered from it provided the deeply sampled blood TCRbeta repertoires that made up the dataset. Where available, HLA class I and class II types were taken from metadata supplied by the sample provider and were not determined by assay-based typing. Samples were obtained from the ongoing ImmuneRACE study (first 160 participants) and from 1,000 to 1,500 subjects provided by 6 global collaborators. The sample metadata nearly always contained a de-identified subject ID, COVID-19 status, age in years and sex. The repertoires were released in a freely available public database meant as a resource for research on the immune response to SARS-CoV-2. The material from the prospective study consisted of cDNA or gDNA derived from T cells, B-cell-depleted T cells, or PBMCs.

TCRbeta CDR3 regions were amplified from genomic DNA using the immunoSEQ Assay, a bias-controlled multiplex PCR. Concerning the study's data processing: Within the assay, amplification of reference gene primers was used to estimate how many nucleated cells each sample contained. To quantify the absolute abundance of each unique TCRbeta CDR3 rearrangement, sequence reads were collapsed and filtered. Productive Simpson clonality was computed per sample as the square root of Simpson's diversity index over productive rearrangements. The source is immuneACCESS, and TCRdb retained only in-frame sequences with V and J called. Part of the clones is not carried over; for the studies checked, unresolved V genes explain less than half of this, and the remainder is unexplained. V and J calls and clone size are those listed in that table; D and trimming were worked out from the DNA. Within this sample are over 150,000 clones, with approximately 87% of them counted one time only. 20% to 25% of the sample belongs to the ten largest clones.

A note on this clone: Its cognate antigen has yet to be identified. One base away there is no much larger clone; base qualities are not given.

The collaborating institutions used their own protocols to collect whole blood in K2EDTA tubes. For TCRbeta analysis, collaborators shipped samples as frozen whole blood, isolated PBMCs, or DNA extracted from either of those sample types. Broad study findings and their caveats: Clinical and demographic metadata were provided uncurated, with the amount varying by source and participant.

Reading the germline V gene gives CDR1 MNHEY and CDR2 SVGAGI. The CDR3 runs 12 residues from the cysteine to the phenylalanine. The CDR3 DNA has 36 bases and is translated from base 1. A distance of 13 bases separates the germline ends of V and J, which lose 7 bases and 7 bases respectively. The sample consisted of peripheral blood. The sequence is built from TRBV6-5 and TRBJ1-2; a weak D assignment points to TRBD1 (6 bases agree). This clonotype originated in an older man with active or convalescent COVID-19. The CDR3 region reads CASTYQGFGYTF. Read as DNA, the sequence is TGTGCCAGCACCTACCAGGGGTTTGGCTACACCTTC.